These T cell receptor beta chains were read from a single sample in a study of blood T cell repertoires in COVID-19. Using immunoSEQ multiplex PCR, the repertoire was profiled, and TCRdb retains in-frame clones only, with some absent. The table lists roughly 29,000 clones, around four fifths of them singletons. The specimen was peripheral blood. Source of these receptors: a woman in her 70s with active or convalescent COVID-19. The CDR3 runs from the conserved cysteine through the conserved F or W. D genes are given only for firm matches. Part of the rows lack a size; the others show once, few, many or a class for expanded clones.

.,TRBJ1-2,TRBD1,TRBV7-2,CASSLVSGQGVGGYTF,TGTGCCAGCAGCTTAGTCTCAGGACAGGGGGTTGGTGGCTACACCTTC
.,TRBJ2-7,TRBD2,TRBV7-2,CASSRGGRGSYEQYF,TGTGCCAGCAGCCGGGGGGGTCGCGGATCCTACGAGCAGTACTTC
.,TRBJ1-2,TRBD1,TRBV28,CAVGQAFYGYTF,TGTGCCGTCGGACAGGCCTTCTATGGCTACACCTTC
.,TRBJ2-1,TRBD1,TRBV5-1,CASSLVGQGPNEQFF,TGCGCCAGCAGCTTGGTGGGACAGGGACCTAATGAGCAGTTCTTC
.,TRBJ1-1,TRBD1,TRBV19,CASSITGQGEAFF,TGTGCCAGTAGTATAACGGGACAGGGGGAAGCTTTCTTT
.,TRBJ1-3,.,TRBV7-2,CASSPEGLSGNTIYF,TGTGCCAGCAGCCCGGAGGGCCTCTCTGGAAACACCATATATTTT
once,TRBJ1-6,.,TRBV15,CATSRDWKSPLHF,TGTGCCACCAGCAGGGACTGGAAGTCACCCCTCCACTTT
.,TRBJ1-5,TRBD1,TRBV27,CASKDRVDYSNQPQHF,TGTGCCAGCAAGGACAGGGTTGATTATAGCAATCAGCCCCAGCATTTT
.,TRBJ2-7,.,TRBV19,CASSSDGVRGSEQYF,TGTGCCAGTAGTTCTGATGGCGTTAGGGGCTCCGAGCAGTACTTC
.,TRBJ2-2,.,TRBV5-1,CASSLVPGFTGELFF,TGCGCCAGCAGCTTGGTTCCGGGTTTTACCGGGGAGCTGTTTTTT
few,TRBJ2-3,TRBD2,TRBV7-3,CASSPGLGRTDTQYF,TGTGCCAGCAGCCCCGGACTAGGGCGGACAGATACGCAGTATTTT
.,TRBJ1-2,TRBD1,TRBV5-1,CASSLGQAPTNYGYTF,TGCGCCAGCAGCTTAGGACAGGCTCCTACTAACTATGGCTACACCTTC